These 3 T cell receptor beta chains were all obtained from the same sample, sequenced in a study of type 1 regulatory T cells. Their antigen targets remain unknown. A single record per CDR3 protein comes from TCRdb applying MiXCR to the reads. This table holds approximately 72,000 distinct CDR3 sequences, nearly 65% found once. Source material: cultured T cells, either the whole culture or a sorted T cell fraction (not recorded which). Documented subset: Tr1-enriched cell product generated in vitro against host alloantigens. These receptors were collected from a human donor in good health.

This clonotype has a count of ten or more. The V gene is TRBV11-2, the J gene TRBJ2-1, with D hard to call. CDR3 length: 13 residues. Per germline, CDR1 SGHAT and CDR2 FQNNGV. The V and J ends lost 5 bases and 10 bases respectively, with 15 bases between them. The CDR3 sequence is CASSLLLSREQFF. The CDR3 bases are TGTGCCAGCAGCCTTCTGTTGTCCAGAGAGCAGTTCTTC.

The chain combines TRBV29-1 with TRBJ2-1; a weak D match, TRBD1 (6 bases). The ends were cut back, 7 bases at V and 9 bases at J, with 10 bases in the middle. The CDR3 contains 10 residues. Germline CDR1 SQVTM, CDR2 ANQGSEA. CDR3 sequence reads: CSGNRVEQFF. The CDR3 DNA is TGCAGCGGTAACAGGGTTGAGCAGTTCTTC.

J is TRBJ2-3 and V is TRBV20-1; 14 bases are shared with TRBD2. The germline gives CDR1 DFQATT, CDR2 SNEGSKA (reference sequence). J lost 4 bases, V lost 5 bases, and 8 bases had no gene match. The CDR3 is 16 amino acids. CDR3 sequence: CSASLGTSGSSDTQYF. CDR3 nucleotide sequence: TGCAGTGCTTCCCTTGGGACTAGCGGGAGTTCAGATACGCAGTATTTT.